The 27 T cell receptor beta chains below all came from one sample that was sequenced in a study of blood T cell repertoires in COVID-19. Clones were sequenced by immunoSEQ multiplex PCR, and TCRdb holds only the in-frame ones, with some missing. The sample holds roughly 120,000 clones, more than 90% seen once. Sequencing input: peripheral blood. These receptors came from a man aged 55-75 years with COVID-19, enrolled during active disease.

The V and J genes are TRBV7-2 and TRBJ1-2; D is uncertain. CDR1 is SGHTA, CDR2 FQGNSA, per germline. This CDR3 is 13 amino acids long. V was clipped by 1 base and J by 3 bases, with 6 bases between them. In DNA form, the CDR3 reads TGTGCCAGCAGCTTAGTGGCGGACTATGGCTACACCTTC. Its protein product is CASSLVADYGYTF.

The J gene is TRBJ1-2, the V gene TRBV13; TRBD1 is a possible D gene (6 bases). Germline V gene lookup returns CDR1 PRHDT and CDR2 FYEKMQ (reference sequence). The CDR3 is made up of 14 amino acids. V gave up 5 bases and J gave up 7 bases, with 17 bases separating them. For the CDR3, the DNA is TGTGCCAGCAGCCCGGGACAAACGGTCCGTGGCTACACCTTC. Residues: CASSPGQTVRGYTF.

This chain joins TRBV7-2 and TRBJ1-4; D is uncertain. Germline CDR1 SGHTA, CDR2 FQGNSA. V dropped 5 bases and J dropped 9 bases, with 13 bases sitting between them. This CDR3 is built from 13 residues. CDR3: CASSPLGPQKLFF. In DNA form, the CDR3 reads TGTGCCAGCAGCCCACTAGGACCCCAAAAACTGTTTTTT.

The J gene is TRBJ2-5, the V gene TRBV4-1, with 10 nucleotides matching TRBD2. Unmatched junction bases numbered 10, after V lost 1 base and J lost 8 bases. CDR1 MGHRA and CDR2 YSYEKL come from the germline V gene. CDR3 length: 16 residues. DNA for the CDR3: TGCGCCAGCAGCCAAGGGACTAGCGGTGGCCTTCTCACCCAGTACTTC. The encoded protein is CASSQGTSGGLLTQYF.

V gene TRBV30 combines with J gene TRBJ1-1, with a possible D match to TRBD1 (5 bases). The germline V gene encodes CDR1 GTSNPN and CDR2 SVGIG (reference sequence). Trimming cost V 1 base and J 0 bases, with 9 bases left between them. The CDR3 has 14 residues. The CDR3 region has the DNA TGTGCCTGGAGTGAATGGGACTTGAACACTGAAGCTTTCTTT. This codes for CAWSEWDLNTEAFF. The complete variable domain, with remaining parts taken from reference TRBV30 and TRBJ1-1, reads SQTIHQWPATLVQPVGSPLSLECTVEGTSNPNLYWYRQAAGRGLQLLFYSVGIGQISSEVPQNLSASRPQDRQFILSSKKLLLSDSGFYLCAWSEWDLNTEAFFGQGTRLTVV.

The V call is TRBV5-6, the J call TRBJ1-5; 10 bases align to TRBD1. V lost 4 bases and J lost 1; bases outside the gene matches: 14. Germline V lookup: CDR1 SGHDT, CDR2 YYEEEE. This CDR3 has 19 amino acids. CDR3 coding DNA: TGTGCCAGCAGCCGGACCCGGGACAGGGGCCTGAGGAGCAATCAGCCCCAGCATTTT. It encodes CASSRTRDRGLRSNQPQHF.

The CDR3 DNA follows: TGTGCCACCAGTGCCCTGAGGAGCTCCTACAATGAGCAGTTCTTC. Translated, it gives CATSALRSSYNEQFF. The V call is TRBV24-1, the J call TRBJ2-1; D gene uncertain. V lost 5 bases, J lost 0 bases, and 10 bases lay in between. This CDR3 contains 15 residues. Germline V gives CDR1 KGHDR, CDR2 SFDVKD.

The chain combines TRBV7-9 with TRBJ2-2; 7 nucleotides line up with TRBD2. The J segment lost 9 bases and the V segment lost 5 bases, leaving 9 bases of the junction unmatched. This CDR3 contains 14 residues. Germline V gene sequence: CDR1 SEHNR, CDR2 FQNEAQ (reference sequence). The CDR3 DNA reads TGTGCCAGCAGCGGCGGGACTACCTCCTGGGAGCTGTTTTTT. Translating gives CASSGGTTSWELFF.

The chain uses TRBV11-3 and TRBJ2-1, with D perhaps TRBD2 (5 bases). V shed 5 bases and J shed 9 bases, with 23 bases lying between them. Germline CDR1 and CDR2: SGHNT and YENEEA. The CDR3 is made up of 16 amino acids. The CDR3 reads CASSPRWNGIELEQFF. The CDR3 DNA follows: TGTGCCAGCAGCCCCCGGTGGAACGGGATAGAGCTTGAGCAGTTCTTC.

The chain recombines TRBV6-5 with TRBJ1-1; D is uncertain. Trimming removed 0 bases from V and 0 bases from J, with 8 bases in between. Per the germline V gene, CDR1 is MNHEY and CDR2 is SVGAGI. CDR3 length: 15 amino acids. The CDR3 DNA is TGTGCCAGCAGTTACTCGAGAGGTATGAACACTGAAGCTTTCTTT. This codes for CASSYSRGMNTEAFF.

The chain couples TRBV27 to TRBJ1-1; the D is unclear. This CDR3 spans 13 amino acids. V lost 2 bases to trimming and J lost 1 base, with 5 bases between them. From germline, CDR1 is MNHEY and CDR2 SMNVEV (reference sequence). CDR3 residues: CASSLRENTEAFF. The CDR3 DNA sequence: TGTGCCAGCAGTTTAAGAGAGAACACTGAAGCTTTCTTT.

The V and J genes are TRBV7-9 and TRBJ1-5, with 7 nucleotides matching TRBD1. The germline V gene encodes CDR1 SEHNR and CDR2 FQNEAQ (reference sequence). The CDR3 is made up of 15 amino acids. V shed 4 bases and J 6 bases; nucleotides not matched to a gene: 9. This CDR3 is CASSSQGVGSQPQHF. CDR3 nucleotide sequence: TGTGCCAGCAGCTCCCAGGGGGTAGGGAGTCAGCCCCAGCATTTT. The whole variable domain, remainder taken from reference TRBV7-9 and TRBJ1-5, is DTGVSQNPRHKITKRGQNVTFRCDPISEHNRLYWYRQTLGQGPEFLTYFQNEAQLEKSRLLSDRFSAERPKGSFSTLEIQRTEQGDSAMYLCASSSQGVGSQPQHFGDGTRLSIL.

This clone was detected once. This chain joins TRBV14 and TRBJ2-4; TRBD2 aligns across 7 bases. This CDR3 is built from 14 residues. V gave up 4 bases and J gave up 5 bases; unmatched junction bases: 5. Per the germline V gene, CDR1 is SGHDN and CDR2 is FVKESK. The CDR3 region is CASSLLGLENIQYF. The CDR3 coding sequence is TGTGCCAGCAGCCTACTAGGACTAGAAAACATTCAGTACTTC.

The J gene is TRBJ2-7, the V gene TRBV5-1; no definite D call. The CDR3 spans 15 residues. CDR1 and CDR2 (germline): SGHRS, YFSETQ. Trimming removed 2 bases from V and 0 bases from J, with 12 bases in between. CDR3 bases: TGCGCCAGCAGCTTAGCAATTGCTAGCTCCTACGAGCAGTACTTC. Residues: CASSLAIASSYEQYF.

V and J are TRBV5-4 and TRBJ1-4; 10 nucleotides line up with TRBD1. CDR1 and CDR2 (germline): SGHNT, YYREEE (reference sequence). The CDR3 sequence is 14 residues long. Losses at the gene ends were 4 bases for V and 7 bases for J; bases not matched to a gene: 4. CDR3 protein: CASSLGTGVEKLFF. DNA of the CDR3: TGTGCCAGCAGCCTCGGGACAGGGGTTGAAAAACTGTTTTTT.

The chain couples TRBV2 to TRBJ2-7, with 10 bases fitting TRBD1. This CDR3 is built from 14 residues. Germline V gives CDR1 SNHLY, CDR2 FYNNEI. The junction had 6 bases not matched to a gene; V was cut back by 10 bases and J by 0 bases. CDR3: CANKGTGASYEQYF. The CDR3 coding sequence is TGTGCCAACAAGGGGACAGGGGCCTCCTACGAGCAGTACTTC.

This chain connects TRBV4-3 to TRBJ2-3; the D gene is possibly TRBD1 (5 bases). Germline loops: CDR1 LGHNA, CDR2 YSLEER. Trimming took 4 bases from V and 0 from J, leaving 8 bases between them. The CDR3 loop spans 14 amino acids. In DNA, the CDR3 is TGCGCCAGCAGCCTGACAGTTAGCACAGATACGCAGTATTTT. This gives the protein CASSLTVSTDTQYF.

The chain uses TRBV10-3 and TRBJ2-1, with D tentatively TRBD2 (6 bases). Germline V gives CDR1 ENHRY, CDR2 SYGVKD. V was shortened by 8 bases and J by 4 bases, with 18 bases between the two germline ends. The CDR3 has 15 amino acids. CDR3 protein: CAIGVLAPKYNEQFF. In DNA form, the CDR3 reads TGTGCCATCGGAGTTCTAGCGCCGAAGTACAATGAGCAGTTCTTC.

This rearrangement joins TRBV6-4 to TRBJ2-7; TRBD2 aligns across 9 bases. Germline trimming cut 7 bases from V and 5 bases from J; bases unmatched to any gene: 12. The CDR3 has 15 residues. The germline V gene encodes CDR1 MRHNA and CDR2 SNTAGT. As DNA, the CDR3 is TGTGCCAGCACCCTACGGACTAGCGAGAGCGACGAGCAGTACTTC. Its translation: CASTLRTSESDEQYF.

The chain recombines TRBV2 with TRBJ2-7; D might be TRBD2 (5 bases). Germline CDR1 and CDR2: SNHLY and FYNNEI. Trimming shortened V by 7 bases and J by 5 bases, and 15 bases separated the two germline ends. This CDR3 is built from 13 residues. The CDR3 loop reads CASTSSGVDEQYF. As DNA, the CDR3 is TGTGCCAGCACCTCTTCCGGGGTCGACGAGCAGTACTTC. Together with reference TRBV2 and TRBJ2-7, the CDR3 gives the full variable domain: EPEVTQTPSHQVTQMGQEVILRCVPISNHLYFYWYRQILGQKVEFLVSFYNNEISEKSEIFDDQFSVERPDGSNFTLKIRSTKLEDSAMYFCASTSSGVDEQYFGPGTRLTVT.

This clone was observed once. The rearrangement links TRBV18 to TRBJ1-5, with a tentative D call TRBD1 (6 bases). Germline loops: CDR1 KGHSH, CDR2 LQKENI. The CDR3 totals 15 residues. V dropped 2 bases and J dropped 3 bases, with 11 bases sitting between them. CDR3 loop: CASSPAGGPNQPQHF. The CDR3 coding sequence is TGTGCCAGCTCACCAGCGGGGGGCCCCAATCAGCCCCAGCATTTT. The full variable domain, rest sourced from reference TRBV18 and TRBJ1-5, is NAGVMQNPRHLVRRRGQEARLRCSPMKGHSHVYWYRQLPEEGLKFMVYLQKENIIDESGMPKERFSAEFPKEGPSILRIQQVVRGDSAAYFCASSPAGGPNQPQHFGDGTRLSIL.

V and J are TRBV11-3 and TRBJ2-3; 7 bases agree with TRBD2. J gave up 0 bases and V 5 bases, and 5 bases lay outside the gene matches. CDR3 length equals 15 residues. Germline lookup yields CDR1 SGHNT and CDR2 YENEEA. The CDR3 loop is CASSRFSGSTDTQYF. CDR3 nucleotide sequence: TGTGCCAGCAGCCGGTTTAGCGGGAGCACAGATACGCAGTATTTT.

The genes are TRBV5-1 and TRBJ2-7, with 10 bases fitting TRBD1. Per germline, CDR1 SGHRS and CDR2 YFSETQ. The CDR3 covers 15 residues. V shed 5 bases, J shed 2 bases, and the junction held 7 bases outside the gene matches. CDR3 residues: CASSGGTGVTYEQYF. DNA for the CDR3: TGCGCCAGCAGTGGCGGGACAGGGGTCACCTACGAGCAGTACTTC.

This chain joins TRBV30 and TRBJ2-3; TRBD2 agrees at 11 bases. V was pared by 5 bases and J by 5 bases, with 9 bases of the junction left unmatched. The CDR3 runs 15 residues. Germline-derived CDR1 and CDR2 are GTSNPN and SVGIG (reference sequence). The CDR3 reads CAWGSGRAWEDTQYF. DNA for the CDR3: TGTGCCTGGGGTAGCGGGAGGGCCTGGGAAGATACGCAGTATTTT.

V usage is TRBV27 and J usage is TRBJ1-1, with D perhaps TRBD1 (6 bases). V was trimmed by 2 bases and J by 1 base, leaving 8 bases between them. The CDR3 is made up of 14 amino acids. CDR1 MNHEY and CDR2 SMNVEV come from the germline V gene (reference sequence). The CDR3 is CASSLIQGNTEAFF. CDR3 nucleotide sequence: TGTGCCAGCAGTTTAATACAGGGGAACACTGAAGCTTTCTTT.

This clone was counted once. CDR3 nucleotides: TGTGCCAGTAGTATAAGGACAGTCTATAGCAATCAGCCCCAGCATTTT. This encodes CASSIRTVYSNQPQHF. The rearrangement links TRBV19 to TRBJ1-5, with a tentative D call TRBD1 (6 bases). V lost 2 bases to trimming and J lost 0 bases, with 11 bases between them. The germline V gene encodes CDR1 LNHDA and CDR2 SQIVND (reference sequence). The length of the CDR3 is 16 residues.

CDR3 DNA: TGCAGTGCTAGAGAAGGCACAGAACTGTTCTTC. This encodes CSAREGTELFF. This chain uses TRBV20-1 with TRBJ2-1; D remains ambiguous. Germline CDR1 DFQATT, CDR2 SNEGSKA (reference sequence). The CDR3 has 11 residues. Between the trimmed V and J ends, which lost 0 bases and 15 bases, there was a span of 12 bases.